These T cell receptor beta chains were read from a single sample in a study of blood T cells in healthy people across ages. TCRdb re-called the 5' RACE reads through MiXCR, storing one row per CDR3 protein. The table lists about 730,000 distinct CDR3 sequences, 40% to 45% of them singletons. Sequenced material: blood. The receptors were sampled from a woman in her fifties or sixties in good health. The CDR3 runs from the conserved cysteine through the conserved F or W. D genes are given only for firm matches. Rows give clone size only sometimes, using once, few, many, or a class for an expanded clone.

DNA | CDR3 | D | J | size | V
TGTGCCAGCAACTCAGCCCTAGCGGGAGACGACGAGCAGTACTTC | CASNSALAGDDEQYF | TRBD2 | TRBJ2-7 | NA | TRBV7-9
TGTGCCAGCAGTTTCCCCGGCAGGGGGCTTCGGTATGGCTACACCTTC | CASSFPGRGLRYGYTF | TRBD1 | TRBJ1-2 | NA | TRBV28
TGTGCCAGCAGCCCGTTGTTATACGAGCAGTACTTC | CASSPLLYEQYF | NA | TRBJ2-7 | many | TRBV12-3/TRBV12-4
TGCAGTGCTAGAGATGCCACTAGCGGGGGAACCACAGATACGCAGTATTTT | CSARDATSGGTTDTQYF | TRBD2 | TRBJ2-3 | NA | TRBV20-1
TGCAGTGCTAGAGCCACAGGGGGCACTGAAGCTTTCTTT | CSARATGGTEAFF | TRBD1 | TRBJ1-1 | few | TRBV20-1
TGTGCCAGCAGCGTAGGGGACCCCCGAGATGAGCAGTACTTC | CASSVGDPRDEQYF | NA | TRBJ2-5 | once | TRBV9
TGTGCCAGCAGCCACGGGTGGGGGAGAAACACAGATACGCAGTATTTT | CASSHGWGRNTDTQYF | NA | TRBJ2-3 | NA | TRBV9
TGTGCCAGCAGCCCACTATGGGAGGGACGCGCGGTTGGAGAGCAGTTCTTC | CASSPLWEGRAVGEQFF | TRBD2 | TRBJ2-1 | few | TRBV6-6
TGTGCCAGCAGCCCTTCTTGGGGGGCAGATACGCAGTATTTT | CASSPSWGADTQYF | NA | TRBJ2-3 | few | TRBV7-2
TGCAGCGGAACCGGGACAGGGGGCGTTGAGCAGTTCTTC | CSGTGTGGVEQFF | TRBD1 | TRBJ2-1 | many | TRBV29-1
TGTGCCTGGTTCGATAGGTTACGAGAGACCCAGTACTTC | CAWFDRLRETQYF | NA | TRBJ2-5 | NA | TRBV30
TGTGCCATCAGCATAGGGGGACAGGGTGGTCAGCCCCAGCATTTT | CAISIGGQGGQPQHF | TRBD1 | TRBJ1-5 | few | TRBV10-3
TGCAGTGCTAGCCCCCCGACCAATGAGCAGTTCTTC | CSASPPTNEQFF | NA | TRBJ2-1 | few | TRBV20-1
TGCAGCGTAGGACCGGAGACAGGGTATAGGGATACGCAGTATTTT | CSVGPETGYRDTQYF | TRBD1 | TRBJ2-3 | NA | TRBV29-1
TGCAGCGCACCGGGACTAGCGTCAGGAGATACGCAGTATTTT | CSAPGLASGDTQYF | TRBD2 | TRBJ2-3 | many | TRBV20-1
TGCGCCAGCAGCTTGGCGCGAGCGGGAGTGAATGAGCAGTTCTTC | CASSLARAGVNEQFF | TRBD2 | TRBJ2-1 | NA | TRBV5-1
TGTGCCAGCAACCCCCGGGCCGTCTTTATGAACACTGAAGCTTTCTTT | CASNPRAVFMNTEAFF | NA | TRBJ1-1 | NA | TRBV6-5
TGTGCCAGCAGCTTGGCCCGGCTAGCGGGAGTGGTCGGGGAGCTGTTTTTT | CASSLARLAGVVGELFF | TRBD2 | TRBJ2-2 | NA | TRBV5-6
TGTGCCAGCAGCTTGGTGGGGTTGGCTGGCTGCACCTTC | CASSLVGLAGCTF | NA | TRBJ1-2 | NA | TRBV5-6
TGTGCCATCAGGGGACAGCTGGTCTCAGGCTATGGCTACACCTTC | CAIRGQLVSGYGYTF | TRBD1 | TRBJ1-2 | NA | TRBV10-3
TGTGCCACCAGCAGGATTGATACGCAGTATTTT | CATSRIDTQYF | NA | TRBJ2-3 | NA | TRBV15
TGTGCCAGCAGCCAACAGACAGGAGTGAACCCTGGGACCCAGTACTTC | CASSQQTGVNPGTQYF | NA | TRBJ2-5 | many | TRBV7-9
TGTGCCAGCAGCCAGGACAGAACTCGGTCCTACGAGCAGTACTTC | CASSQDRTRSYEQYF | NA | TRBJ2-7 | NA | TRBV5-6
TGCAGTGCAAACCCCGGGACTAGCGGGAGAGGAGATACGCAGTATTTT | CSANPGTSGRGDTQYF | TRBD2 | TRBJ2-3 | few | TRBV20-1
TGTGCCAGTAGTTCAGGGGCTTCTTTCACAGATACGCAGTATTTT | CASSSGASFTDTQYF | NA | TRBJ2-3 | NA | TRBV19
TGTGCCAGCAGCGTAGGTTTCGCTAGGGGGGAGCAGTTCTTC | CASSVGFARGEQFF | NA | TRBJ2-1 | NA | TRBV7-2
TGCGCCAGCAGCTTGGTGTCTAGCGGGGGTCACAATGAGCAGTTCTTC | CASSLVSSGGHNEQFF | TRBD2 | TRBJ2-1 | NA | TRBV5-1
TGTGCCAGCAGTCGGAGCGGTGGTCACGAGCAGTACTTC | CASSRSGGHEQYF | NA | TRBJ2-7 | NA | TRBV12-3/TRBV12-4
TGTGCCAGCAGTGTGTCCAGGGTTGCCGAGCAGTACTTC | CASSVSRVAEQYF | NA | TRBJ2-7 | NA | TRBV28
TGTGCCAGCAGTAGAGGGGTGGGCCAGCCCCAGCATTTT | CASSRGVGQPQHF | NA | TRBJ1-5 | NA | TRBV25-1
TGTGCCAGCAACTTACCGGACAATGAGCAGTTCTTC | CASNLPDNEQFF | NA | TRBJ2-1 | NA | TRBV7-2
TGTGCCAGCAGCCCACGAATGGGGGGCCCTCCTAGCACAGATACGCAGTATTTT | CASSPRMGGPPSTDTQYF | NA | TRBJ2-3 | NA | TRBV4-2
TGTGCCAGCAGTGAAGAACAGGGAAGGACTAGTAATTCACCCCTCCACTTT | CASSEEQGRTSNSPLHF | NA | TRBJ1-6 | NA | TRBV6-1
TGTGCCAGCAGTTTACCCTACGGGGGCTGGGACTACGAGCAGTACTTC | CASSLPYGGWDYEQYF | NA | TRBJ2-7 | NA | TRBV12-3/TRBV12-4
TGTGCCAGCAGCCCGGGACTAGTTAACACAGATACGCAGTATTTT | CASSPGLVNTDTQYF | TRBD2 | TRBJ2-3 | NA | TRBV9
TGTGCCAGCAGTTTGCAGCGGGGATACACCGGGGAGCTGTTTTTT | CASSLQRGYTGELFF | TRBD2 | TRBJ2-2 | NA | TRBV12-3/TRBV12-4
TGTGCCAGCAGTCCGGGAAGCAATGAAAAACTGTTTTTT | CASSPGSNEKLFF | NA | TRBJ1-4 | NA | TRBV25-1
TGTGCCAGCAGTTACCTTTCAGGGCTACAGCCCCAGCATTTT | CASSYLSGLQPQHF | NA | TRBJ1-5 | few | TRBV6-6
TGCGCCAGCAACGCTGATGGCAGGAGCAAAGAGACCCAGTACTTC | CASNADGRSKETQYF | NA | TRBJ2-5 | NA | TRBV5-1
TGCAGTGCTCTGTCAGGGGGCGGGGGCACTGAAGCTTTCTTT | CSALSGGGGTEAFF | TRBD1 | TRBJ1-1 | few | TRBV20-1
TGCAGTGCCGGCCGGGACAGGGGAAGAGGCTACAATGAGCAGTTCTTC | CSAGRDRGRGYNEQFF | TRBD1 | TRBJ2-1 | few | TRBV20-1
TGCGCCAGCAGCCCCGGACAGGGGCAGGGGGACACTGAAGCTTTCTTT | CASSPGQGQGDTEAFF | TRBD1 | TRBJ1-1 | NA | TRBV5-1
TGTGCCAGCAGTTCAAGGGGTGAACTGGGGGAGCAGTACTTC | CASSSRGELGEQYF | NA | TRBJ2-7 | NA | TRBV3-1
TGTGCCAGCAGTTACGAACTAGAGTCCGGAGAGACCCAGTTCTTC | CASSYELESGETQFF | NA | TRBJ2-1 | NA | TRBV6-5
TGTGCCAGCAGTCTAGGAGGGGGACTAGCGGACCTCCGGACCCAGTACTTC | CASSLGGGLADLRTQYF | TRBD2 | TRBJ2-5 | few | TRBV28
TGTGCCATCAGTGAGTCTCGGATTATCGGGGGGCCCAATGAGCAGTTCTTC | CAISESRIIGGPNEQFF | NA | TRBJ2-1 | NA | TRBV10-3
TGTGCCAGCAGTCCTCCCTCGCAAAACAATGAGCAGTTCTTC | CASSPPSQNNEQFF | NA | TRBJ2-1 | NA | TRBV12-3/TRBV12-4
TGTGCCAGCTCCCGGCCGGGGGGAGAGCAGTACTTC | CASSRPGGEQYF | TRBD2 | TRBJ2-7 | NA | TRBV18
TGTGCCAGCAGCTTAGTTGTGGGTACCACAGATACGCAGTATTTT | CASSLVVGTTDTQYF | NA | TRBJ2-3 | NA | TRBV7-8
TGTGCCAGCGGTAGGGCAGCCAGCACAGATACGCAGTATTTT | CASGRAASTDTQYF | NA | TRBJ2-3 | NA | TRBV9
TGTGCCAGCAGCCCGGACAGGCCCTATGGCTACACCTTC | CASSPDRPYGYTF | TRBD1 | TRBJ1-2 | NA | TRBV7-2
TGTGCCAGCAGCTTAGGGCGGAACTATAATTCACCCCTCCACTTT | CASSLGRNYNSPLHF | NA | TRBJ1-6 | NA | TRBV11-2
TGTGCCAGCAGCCAAGTCGGGGGACGGGCCAAAAACATTCAGTACTTC | CASSQVGGRAKNIQYF | NA | TRBJ2-4 | NA | TRBV4-2
TGTGCCAGCAGTTTGGACAGTTGGGAGCAGTACTTC | CASSLDSWEQYF | NA | TRBJ2-7 | NA | TRBV28
TGTGCCAGCCTGGGCAGGGATACTGAAGCTTTCTTT | CASLGRDTEAFF | NA | TRBJ1-1 | NA | TRBV25-1